Below, 2 T cell receptor beta chains from the same sample are listed, as sequenced in a study of T cell clusters in autoimmune cytopenias. TRB was amplified from roughly 0.25 ug of peripheral blood genomic DNA per sample. One tube held mixed TRB-A and TRB-B primer pools for touch-down PCR. TCRdb reprocessed the multiplex PCR reads, with one entry per CDR3 protein and no DNA. The record lists over 800 distinct CDR3 sequences, of which the ten most abundant hold about three fifths. The sequencing input was peripheral blood. These receptors all come from a human donor with an autoimmune cytopenia or autoimmune hepatitis (not recorded which).

V and J are TRBV7-6 and TRBJ2-1; the D call from TCRdb, TRBD1, cannot be confirmed without DNA. Germline V gene data show CDR1 as SGHVS and CDR2 as FNYEAQ. The CDR3 has 14 amino acids. CDR3 in amino acids: CASTPAGIYNEQFF.

By frequency, this clonotype registers large. J is TRBJ2-2 and V is TRBV6-1; TCRdb's D call, TRBD2, is unchecked because there is no DNA. There are 15 residues in the CDR3. Germline-derived CDR1 and CDR2 are MNHNS and SASEGT. CDR3 residues: CASRAGHSNTGELFF.